This T cell receptor beta chain was identified during a study of blood T cell repertoires in COVID-19. The overall study: Sites across the United States, Italy and Spain contributed samples from acute and convalescent COVID-19. From T cells, B-cell-depleted T cells, or PBMCs came the material, which was cDNA or gDNA.

The CDR3 spans 16 residues. Germline V gene lookup returns CDR1 MNHEY and CDR2 SVGEGT. J was trimmed by 1 base and V by 3 bases; bases with no gene match: 4. Authors' data handling: How many nucleated cells were present was estimated from reference gene primer amplification. Sequencing was performed with immunoSEQ multiplex PCR; in TCRdb, only in-frame clones are kept and a portion is missing. V and J calls plus clone size are reproduced from that table; the DNA served to infer D and trimming. The sample has hundreds of thousands of clones; 86% are singletons. The sample was peripheral blood. This receptor was obtained from a woman between 25 and 40 years old with active or convalescent COVID-19. The V gene is TRBV6-2 or TRBV6-3, the J gene TRBJ2-2; 8 positions match TRBD2. CDR3 DNA sequence: TGTGCCAGCAGTTATCTACTAGCGGAGAACACCGGGGAGCTGTTTTTT. Encoded protein: CASSYLLAENTGELFF.